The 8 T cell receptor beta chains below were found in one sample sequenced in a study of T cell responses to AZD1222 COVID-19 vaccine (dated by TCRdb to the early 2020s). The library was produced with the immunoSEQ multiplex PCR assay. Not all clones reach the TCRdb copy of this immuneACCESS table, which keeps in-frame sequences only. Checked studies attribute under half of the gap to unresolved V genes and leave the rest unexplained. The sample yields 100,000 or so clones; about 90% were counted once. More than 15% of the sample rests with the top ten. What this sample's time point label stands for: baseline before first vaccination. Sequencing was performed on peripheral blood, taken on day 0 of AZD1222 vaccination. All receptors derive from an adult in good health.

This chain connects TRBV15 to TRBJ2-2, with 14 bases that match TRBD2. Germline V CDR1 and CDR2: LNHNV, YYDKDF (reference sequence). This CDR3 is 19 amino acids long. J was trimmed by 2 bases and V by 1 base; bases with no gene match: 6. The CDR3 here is CATSRGLAGGFSNTGELFF. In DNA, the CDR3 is TGTGCCACCAGCAGAGGACTAGCGGGAGGGTTTTCCAACACCGGGGAGCTGTTTTTT. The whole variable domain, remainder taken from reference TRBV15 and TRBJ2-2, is DAMVIQNPRYQVTQFGKPVTLSCSQTLNHNVMYWYQQKSSQAPKLLFHYYDKDFNNEADTPDNFQSRRPNTSFCFLDIRSPGLGDTAMYLCATSRGLAGGFSNTGELFFGEGSRLTVL.

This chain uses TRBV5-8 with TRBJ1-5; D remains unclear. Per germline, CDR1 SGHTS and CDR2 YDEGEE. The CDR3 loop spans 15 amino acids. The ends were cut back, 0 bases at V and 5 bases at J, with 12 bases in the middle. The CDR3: CASSLALGNHQPQHF. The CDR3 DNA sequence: TGTGCCAGCAGCTTGGCTCTTGGAAATCATCAGCCCCAGCATTTT.

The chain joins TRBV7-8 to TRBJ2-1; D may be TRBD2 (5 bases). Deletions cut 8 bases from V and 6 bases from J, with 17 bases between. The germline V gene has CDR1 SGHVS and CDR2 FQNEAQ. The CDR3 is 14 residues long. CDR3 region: CASVGEALLNEQFF. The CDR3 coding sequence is TGTGCCAGCGTGGGAGAGGCTTTGCTCAATGAGCAGTTCTTC.

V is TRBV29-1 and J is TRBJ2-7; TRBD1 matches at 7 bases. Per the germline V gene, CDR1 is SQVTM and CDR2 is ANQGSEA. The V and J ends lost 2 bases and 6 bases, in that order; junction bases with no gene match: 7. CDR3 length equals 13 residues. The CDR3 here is CSVEKQGTGEQYF. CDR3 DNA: TGCAGCGTTGAAAAACAGGGGACGGGCGAGCAGTACTTC.

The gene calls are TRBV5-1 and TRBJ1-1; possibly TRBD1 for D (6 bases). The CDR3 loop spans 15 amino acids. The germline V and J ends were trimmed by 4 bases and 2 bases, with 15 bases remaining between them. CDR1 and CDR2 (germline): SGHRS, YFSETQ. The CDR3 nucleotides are TGCGCCAGCAGCGCACTAGGGGGGGAAAACACTGAAGCTTTCTTT. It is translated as CASSALGGENTEAFF. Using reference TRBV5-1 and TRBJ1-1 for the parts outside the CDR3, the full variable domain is KAGVTQTPRYLIKTRGQQVTLSCSPISGHRSVSWYQQTPGQGLQFLFEYFSETQRNKGNFPGRFSGRQFSNSRSEMNVSTLELGDSALYLCASSALGGENTEAFFGQGTRLTVV.

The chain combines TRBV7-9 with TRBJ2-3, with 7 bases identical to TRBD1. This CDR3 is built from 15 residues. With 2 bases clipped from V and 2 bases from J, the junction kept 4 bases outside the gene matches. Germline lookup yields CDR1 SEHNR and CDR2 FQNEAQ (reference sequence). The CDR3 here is CASSLPTGVTDTQYF. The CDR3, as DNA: TGTGCCAGCAGCTTACCCACAGGGGTCACAGATACGCAGTATTTT.

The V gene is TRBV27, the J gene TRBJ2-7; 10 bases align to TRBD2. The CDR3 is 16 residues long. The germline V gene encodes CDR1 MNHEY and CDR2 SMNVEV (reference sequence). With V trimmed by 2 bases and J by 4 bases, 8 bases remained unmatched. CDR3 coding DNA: TGTGCCAGCAGTTTACTTGGCTCTAGCGGGAGATACGAGCAGTACTTC. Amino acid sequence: CASSLLGSSGRYEQYF.

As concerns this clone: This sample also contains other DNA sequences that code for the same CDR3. The CDR3 region is CASSYSGTGVYEQYF. DNA of the CDR3: TGTGCCAGCAGTTACTCTGGGACGGGAGTCTACGAGCAGTACTTC. The gene calls are TRBV6-5 and TRBJ2-7; TRBD2 is a possible D gene (6 bases). CDR1 and CDR2 from the germline V gene are MNHEY and SVGAGI. V lost 0 bases, J lost 3 bases, and 12 bases lay in between. This CDR3 spans 15 amino acids.